One and the same sample provided the 14 T cell receptor beta chains below, sequenced in a study of cytomegalovirus exposure and HLA in healthy donors. TCRdb's copy holds only in-frame clones and misses some; the assay was immunoSEQ multiplex PCR. The sample includes tens of thousands of clones, just under 95% of them seen just once. Input material: PBMCs. The receptors shown here come from a man aged 18 to 29 in good health and CMV-seronegative.

This clone was detected only once. J is TRBJ2-5 and V is TRBV2; TRBD1 matches 8 bases. Trimming at V came to 7 bases and at J to 4 bases, leaving 2 bases not matched to a gene. The CDR3 is 12 amino acids. Germline-derived CDR1 and CDR2 are SNHLY and FYNNEI. CDR3 nucleotides: TGTGCCAGCACAGACAGGGGAGAGACCCAGTACTTC. Protein: CASTDRGETQYF.

The V gene is TRBV11-3, the J gene TRBJ2-1, with a tentative D call TRBD2 (6 bases). CDR3 length equals 16 residues. Germline CDR1 SGHNT, CDR2 YENEEA. V gave up 7 bases and J gave up 5 bases, with 21 bases separating them. The CDR3 reads CASKGGAQNGDNEQFF. As DNA, the CDR3 is TGTGCCAGCAAAGGAGGGGCCCAAAATGGGGACAATGAGCAGTTCTTC.

The V gene is TRBV11-2, the J gene TRBJ1-2; D gene unclear. This CDR3 region has 16 residues. The V end was cut by 5 bases, the J end by 3 bases, with 19 bases between. Germline V CDR1 and CDR2: SGHAT, FQNNGV. The CDR3 region has the DNA TGTGCCAGCAGCCCCCCCCCGTGGAGAAAGGACTATGGCTACACCTTC. Residues: CASSPPPWRKDYGYTF.

This chain links TRBV11-3 with TRBJ2-3; 7 bases match TRBD2. The V segment lost 7 bases and the J segment 7 bases; nucleotides outside the gene matches: 11. The CDR3 spans 14 residues. Per germline, CDR1 SGHNT and CDR2 YENEEA. The CDR3 reads CASTHSGSGYTQYF. CDR3 bases: TGTGCCAGCACCCATAGCGGGTCTGGGTATACGCAGTATTTT.

The chain couples TRBV18 to TRBJ1-1; 8 positions match TRBD1. CDR1 and CDR2 from the germline V gene are KGHSH and LQKENI. The V gene end was trimmed by 5 bases and the J gene end by 5 bases; junction bases not matched to a gene: 4. This CDR3 has 13 amino acids. The CDR3 spells CASSADRETEAFF. Written as DNA, the CDR3 is TGTGCCAGCTCAGCGGACAGGGAAACTGAAGCTTTCTTT.

This clone was seen just once. The chain joins TRBV27 to TRBJ1-2, with a possible D match to TRBD1 (6 bases). Between the trimmed V and J ends, which lost 5 bases and 2 bases, there was a span of 21 bases. Germline V gene sequence: CDR1 MNHEY, CDR2 SMNVEV (reference sequence). This CDR3 is built from 17 residues. CDR3 region: CASSPKTYRASNYGYTF. For the CDR3, the DNA is TGTGCCAGCAGTCCGAAAACTTACAGGGCCTCGAACTATGGCTACACCTTC.

For the CDR3, the DNA is TGTGCCAGCAGTCCTTGGGGCAGCTCCTACTATGGCTACACCTTC. Residues: CASSPWGSSYYGYTF. This sequence joins TRBV6-1 and TRBJ1-2, with D possibly TRBD1 on 5 matching bases. The germline CDR1 and CDR2 sequences are MNHNS and SASEGT. V gave up 5 bases and J gave up 3 bases, with 16 bases separating them. The CDR3 extends over 15 amino acids.

The chain has TRBV5-6 and TRBJ2-2; TRBD1 matches at 10 bases. Germline V gene sequence: CDR1 SGHDT, CDR2 YYEEEE. This CDR3 comprises 15 residues. The trim removed 5 bases at V and 3 bases at J, leaving 4 bases unmatched. CDR3 protein: CASRGTGVDTGELFF. In nucleotides, the CDR3 is TGTGCCAGCAGGGGGACAGGGGTGGACACCGGGGAGCTGTTTTTT. The variable domain in full, completed from reference TRBV5-6 and TRBJ2-2, reads DAGVTQSPTHLIKTRGQQVTLRCSPKSGHDTVSWYQQALGQGPQFIFQYYEEEERQRGNFPDRFSGHQFPNYSSELNVNALLLGDSALYLCASRGTGVDTGELFFGEGSRLTVL.

The J gene is TRBJ1-4, the V gene TRBV5-1; no clear D gene. The CDR3 has 15 residues. Germline V gives CDR1 SGHRS, CDR2 YFSETQ. Trimming took off 0 bases at V and 0 bases at J, with 6 bases between the two ends. The chain's CDR3 is CASSLGRATNEKLFF. The DNA of the CDR3 is TGCGCCAGCAGCTTGGGTCGGGCAACTAATGAAAAACTGTTTTTT. The full variable domain, with the rest looked up from reference TRBV5-1 and TRBJ1-4, is KAGVTQTPRYLIKTRGQQVTLSCSPISGHRSVSWYQQTPGQGLQFLFEYFSETQRNKGNFPGRFSGRQFSNSRSEMNVSTLELGDSALYLCASSLGRATNEKLFFGSGTQLSVL.

The chain carries TRBV10-3 and TRBJ2-5; TRBD2 matches at 14 bases. CDR1 is ENHRY and CDR2 is SYGVKD in the germline V gene. V was clipped by 4 bases and J by 6 bases; unmatched bases: 10. The CDR3 sequence is 17 residues long. In nucleotides, the CDR3 is TGTGCCATCAGTGGAGGACTAGCGGGGGGCCTCAGGAAGACCCAGTACTTC. It specifies CAISGGLAGGLRKTQYF.

The rearrangement joins TRBV7-2 to TRBJ2-7; 10 bases match TRBD1. In germline, CDR1 is SGHTA, CDR2 FQGNSA. V was clipped by 7 bases and J by 5 bases; unmatched bases: 5. This CDR3 region has 13 residues. CDR3: CASTKGQGNEQYF. DNA for the CDR3: TGTGCCAGCACCAAGGGACAGGGGAACGAGCAGTACTTC.

This chain links TRBV27 with TRBJ2-1, with D possibly being TRBD1 (7 bases). Germline values: CDR1 MNHEY, CDR2 SMNVEV (reference sequence). The CDR3 sequence is 12 residues long. Trimming pared 6 bases from V and 8 bases from J, leaving 11 bases between. Written as DNA, the CDR3 is TGTGCCAGCAGGCAGGGGGGCGATGAGCAGTTCTTC. This sequence encodes CASRQGGDEQFF.

This sequence joins TRBV5-1 and TRBJ2-7; 8 positions agree with TRBD1. The CDR3 loop spans 12 amino acids. Looked up from germline, CDR1 is SGHRS and CDR2 is YFSETQ. V dropped 7 bases and J dropped 1; count of bases not matched to a gene: 1. In DNA form, the CDR3 reads TGCGCCAGCCAGGGGGCATCCTACGAGCAGTACTTC. Translating it yields CASQGASYEQYF.

This chain connects TRBV29-1 to TRBJ2-7; 12 nucleotides match TRBD1. This CDR3 region has 16 residues. Germline assignment: CDR1 SQVTM and CDR2 ANQGSEA. J was trimmed by 4 bases and V by 5 bases; bases with no gene match: 12. CDR3 in DNA: TGCAGCGTTAAAGGGGTACGGGACAGGGGGCGGTACGAGCAGTACTTC. Amino acids: CSVKGVRDRGRYEQYF.